The entry below describes one T cell receptor beta chain. This specimen comes from a study of blood T cell repertoires in COVID-19. Study overall: In each case, the material was cDNA or gDNA derived from T cells, B-cell-depleted T cells, or PBMCs.

V was pared by 5 bases and J by 4 bases, with 4 bases of the junction left unmatched. The CDR3 covers 13 residues. In the study's own analysis: Estimation of nucleated cell counts relied on the amplification of reference gene primers. Some clones are missing from TCRdb's copy, which holds only in-frame ones; the method was immunoSEQ multiplex PCR. V and J calls and clone size are given by that table; D and trimming were obtained from the DNA. The sample has 200,000 to 300,000 clones, roughly 80% seen once; the top ten hold over 7.5%. The sample taken for sequencing was peripheral blood. The chain carries TRBV12-3 or TRBV12-4 and TRBJ1-2; 7 bases map to TRBD1. This TCR came from a woman aged 80 or over with acute or convalescent COVID-19. The CDR3 nucleotides are TGTGCCAGCAGTCGACAGGGATTCTATGGCTACACCTTC. This codes for CASSRQGFYGYTF.